Sequencing of this T cell receptor (beta chain) was carried out in a study of control samples from healthy donors and cancer patients. This CDR3 comprises 15 residues. V lost 3 bases, J lost 0 bases, and 15 bases lay in between. The germline V gene encodes CDR1 GTSNPN and CDR2 SVGIG (reference sequence). Method: immunoSEQ multiplex PCR; TCRdb's copy keeps in-frame clones and lacks some. The table records about 150,000 clones, 85% to 95% of them present only once. The sample comprised blood. The source of this sequence is a man aged 50 to 59 in good health. V usage is TRBV30 and J usage is TRBJ2-7; unclear D gene. The CDR3: CAWRKSRSLSYEQYF. The CDR3 DNA reads TGTGCCTGGAGGAAGAGCAGGTCCCTCTCCTACGAGCAGTACTTC.